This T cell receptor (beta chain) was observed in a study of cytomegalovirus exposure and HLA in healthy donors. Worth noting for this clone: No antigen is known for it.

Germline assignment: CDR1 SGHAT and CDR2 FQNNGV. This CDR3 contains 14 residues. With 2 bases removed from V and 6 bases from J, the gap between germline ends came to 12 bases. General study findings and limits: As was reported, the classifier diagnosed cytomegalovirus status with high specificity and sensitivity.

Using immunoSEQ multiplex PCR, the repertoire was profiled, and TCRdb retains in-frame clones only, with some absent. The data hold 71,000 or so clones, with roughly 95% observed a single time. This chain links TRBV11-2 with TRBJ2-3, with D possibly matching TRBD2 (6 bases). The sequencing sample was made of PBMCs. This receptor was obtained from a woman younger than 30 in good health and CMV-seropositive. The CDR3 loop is CASSLSPGSDTQYF. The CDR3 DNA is TGTGCCAGCAGCTTATCCCCCGGGAGTGATACGCAGTATTTT.